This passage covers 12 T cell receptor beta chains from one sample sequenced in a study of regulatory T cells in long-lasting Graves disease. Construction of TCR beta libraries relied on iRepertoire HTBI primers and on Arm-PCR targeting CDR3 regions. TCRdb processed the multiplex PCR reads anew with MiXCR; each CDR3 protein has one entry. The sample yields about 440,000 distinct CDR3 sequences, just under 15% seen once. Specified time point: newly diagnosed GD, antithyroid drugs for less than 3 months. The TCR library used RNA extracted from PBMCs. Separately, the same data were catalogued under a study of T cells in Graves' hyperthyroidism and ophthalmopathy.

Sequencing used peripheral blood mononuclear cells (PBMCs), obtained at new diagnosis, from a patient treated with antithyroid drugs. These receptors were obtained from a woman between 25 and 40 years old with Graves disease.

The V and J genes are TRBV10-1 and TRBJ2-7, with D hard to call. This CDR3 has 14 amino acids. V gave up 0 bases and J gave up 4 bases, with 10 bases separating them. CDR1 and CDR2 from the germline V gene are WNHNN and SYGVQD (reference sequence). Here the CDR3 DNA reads TGCGCCAGCAGTGAGTCACGTAGGTTTTACGAGCAGTACTTC. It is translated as CASSESRRFYEQYF.

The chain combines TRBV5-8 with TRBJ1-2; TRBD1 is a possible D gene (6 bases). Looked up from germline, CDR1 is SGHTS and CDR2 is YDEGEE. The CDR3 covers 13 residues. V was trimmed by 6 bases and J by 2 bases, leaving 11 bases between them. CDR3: CASIWGANYGYTF. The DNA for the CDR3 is TGTGCCAGCATTTGGGGGGCAAACTATGGCTACACCTTC.

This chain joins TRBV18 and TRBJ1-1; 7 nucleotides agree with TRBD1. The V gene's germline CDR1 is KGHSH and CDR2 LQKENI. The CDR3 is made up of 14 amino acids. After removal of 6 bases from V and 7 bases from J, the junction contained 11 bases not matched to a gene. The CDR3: CASSLGRGQNEAFF. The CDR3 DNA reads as TGTGCCAGCTCCCTCGGGAGGGGGCAGAATGAAGCTTTCTTT. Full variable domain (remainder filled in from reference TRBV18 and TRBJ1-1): NAGVMQNPRHLVRRRGQEARLRCSPMKGHSHVYWYRQLPEEGLKFMVYLQKENIIDESGMPKERFSAEFPKEGPSILRIQQVVRGDSAAYFCASSLGRGQNEAFFGQGTRLTVV.

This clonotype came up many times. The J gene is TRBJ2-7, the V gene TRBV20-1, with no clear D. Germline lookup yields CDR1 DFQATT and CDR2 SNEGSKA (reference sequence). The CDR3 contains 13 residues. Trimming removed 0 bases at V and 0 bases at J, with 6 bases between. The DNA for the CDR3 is TGCAGTGCTAGAGATCTGATCTCCTACGAGCAGTACTTC. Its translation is CSARDLISYEQYF.

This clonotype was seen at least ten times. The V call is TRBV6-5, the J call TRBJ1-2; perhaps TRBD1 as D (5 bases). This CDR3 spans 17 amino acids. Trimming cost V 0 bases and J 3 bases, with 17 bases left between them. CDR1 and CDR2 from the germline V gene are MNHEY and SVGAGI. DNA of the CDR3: TGTGCCAGCAGTTACTCGAACAGGAGACATTCTGACTATGGCTACACCTTC. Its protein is CASSYSNRRHSDYGYTF.

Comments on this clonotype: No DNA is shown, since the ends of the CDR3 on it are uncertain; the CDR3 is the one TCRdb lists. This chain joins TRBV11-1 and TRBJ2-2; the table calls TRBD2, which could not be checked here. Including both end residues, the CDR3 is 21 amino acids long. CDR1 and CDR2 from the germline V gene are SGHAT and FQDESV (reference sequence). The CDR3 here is CASSFYICSAREIGSPGELFF.

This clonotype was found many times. For the CDR3, the DNA is TGTGCCAGCAGCTCTTTCCTATACGAGCAGTACTTC. Residues: CASSSFLYEQYF. The chain combines TRBV11-2 with TRBJ2-7; D uncertain. The ends were cut back, 4 bases at V and 4 bases at J, with 8 bases in the middle. The V gene's germline CDR1 is SGHAT and CDR2 FQNNGV. This CDR3 has 12 amino acids.

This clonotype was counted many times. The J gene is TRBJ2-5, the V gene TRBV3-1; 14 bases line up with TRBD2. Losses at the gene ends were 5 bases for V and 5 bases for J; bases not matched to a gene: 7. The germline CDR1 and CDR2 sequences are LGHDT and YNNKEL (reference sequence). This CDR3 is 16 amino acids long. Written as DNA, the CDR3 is TGTGCCAGCAGCTTTGGACTAGCGGGAGGAGGGGAGACCCAGTACTTC. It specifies CASSFGLAGGGETQYF.

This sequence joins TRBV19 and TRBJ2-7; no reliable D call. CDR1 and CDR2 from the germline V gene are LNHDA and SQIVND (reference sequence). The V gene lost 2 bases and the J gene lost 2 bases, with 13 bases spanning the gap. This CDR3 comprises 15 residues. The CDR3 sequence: CASSINPNGPYEQYF. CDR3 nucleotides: TGTGCCAGTAGTATAAACCCCAACGGACCCTACGAGCAGTACTTC.

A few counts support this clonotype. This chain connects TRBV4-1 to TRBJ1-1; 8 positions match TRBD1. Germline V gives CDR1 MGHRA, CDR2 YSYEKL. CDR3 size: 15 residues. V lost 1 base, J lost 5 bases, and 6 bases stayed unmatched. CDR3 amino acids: CASSQAGDRGTEAFF. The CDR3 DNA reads TGCGCCAGCAGCCAAGCCGGCGACAGGGGAACTGAAGCTTTCTTT.

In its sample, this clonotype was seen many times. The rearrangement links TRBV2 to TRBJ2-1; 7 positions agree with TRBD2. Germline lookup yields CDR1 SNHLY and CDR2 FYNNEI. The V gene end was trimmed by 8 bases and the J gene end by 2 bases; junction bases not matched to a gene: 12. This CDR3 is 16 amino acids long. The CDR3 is CASCLRAGVTYNEQFF. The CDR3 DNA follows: TGTGCCAGCTGCCTACGCGCGGGGGTAACCTACAATGAGCAGTTCTTC.

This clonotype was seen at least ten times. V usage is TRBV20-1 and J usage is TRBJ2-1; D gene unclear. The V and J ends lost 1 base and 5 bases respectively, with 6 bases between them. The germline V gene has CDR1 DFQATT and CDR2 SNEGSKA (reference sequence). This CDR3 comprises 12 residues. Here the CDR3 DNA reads TGCAGTGCTAGAGGGGGAAACAATGAGCAGTTCTTC. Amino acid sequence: CSARGGNNEQFF.